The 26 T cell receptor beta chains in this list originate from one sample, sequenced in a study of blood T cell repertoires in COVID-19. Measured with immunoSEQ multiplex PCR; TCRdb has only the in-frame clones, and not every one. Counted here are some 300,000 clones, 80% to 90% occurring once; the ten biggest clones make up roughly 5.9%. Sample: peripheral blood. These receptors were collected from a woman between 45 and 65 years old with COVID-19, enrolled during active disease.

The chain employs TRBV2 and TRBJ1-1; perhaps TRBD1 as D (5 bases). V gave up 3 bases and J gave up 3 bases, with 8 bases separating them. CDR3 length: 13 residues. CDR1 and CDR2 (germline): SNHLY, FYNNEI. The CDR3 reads CASSDETDTEAFF. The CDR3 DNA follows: TGTGCCAGCAGTGATGAGACAGACACTGAAGCTTTCTTT.

This CDR3 reads CASRTSREQFF. CDR3 sequence (DNA): TGTGCCAGCAGGACTAGCCGTGAGCAGTTCTTC. The chain recombines TRBV2 with TRBJ2-1; 7 positions agree with TRBD2. With 6 bases clipped from V and 9 bases from J, the junction kept 2 bases outside the gene matches. The CDR3 sequence is 11 residues long. Germline V gene sequence: CDR1 SNHLY, CDR2 FYNNEI.

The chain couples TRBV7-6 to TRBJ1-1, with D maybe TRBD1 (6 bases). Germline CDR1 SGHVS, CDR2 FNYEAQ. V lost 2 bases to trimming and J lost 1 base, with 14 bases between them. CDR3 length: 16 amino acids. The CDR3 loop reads CASSLYGGGGNTEAFF. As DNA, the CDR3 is TGTGCCAGCAGCTTATATGGGGGAGGGGGGAACACTGAAGCTTTCTTT.

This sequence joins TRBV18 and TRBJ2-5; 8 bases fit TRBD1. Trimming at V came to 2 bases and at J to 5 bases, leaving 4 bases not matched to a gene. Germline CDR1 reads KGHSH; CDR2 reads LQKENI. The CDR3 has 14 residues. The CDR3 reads CASSPKRQGETQYF. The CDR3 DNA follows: TGTGCCAGCTCACCAAAAAGACAGGGGGAGACCCAGTACTTC.

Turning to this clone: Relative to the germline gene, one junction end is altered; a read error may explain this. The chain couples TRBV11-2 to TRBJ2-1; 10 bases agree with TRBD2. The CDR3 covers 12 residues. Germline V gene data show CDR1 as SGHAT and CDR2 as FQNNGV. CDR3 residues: CASSPQREGLIF. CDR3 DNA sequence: TGTGCCAGCAGCCCACAGCGGGAGGGCCTAATCTTC.

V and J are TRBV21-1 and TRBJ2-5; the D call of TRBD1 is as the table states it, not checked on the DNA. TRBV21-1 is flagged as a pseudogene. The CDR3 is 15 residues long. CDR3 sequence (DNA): TGTGCCAGCACCAGGGGCAGGAAGAGTCAAGAGACCCAGTACTTC. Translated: CASTRGRKSQETQYF.

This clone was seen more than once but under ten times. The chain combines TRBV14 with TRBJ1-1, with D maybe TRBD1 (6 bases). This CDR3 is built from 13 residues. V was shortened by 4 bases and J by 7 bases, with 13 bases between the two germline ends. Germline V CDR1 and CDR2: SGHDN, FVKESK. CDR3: CASSPPRGSEAFF. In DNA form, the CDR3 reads TGTGCCAGCAGCCCCCCGAGGGGGAGTGAAGCTTTCTTT.

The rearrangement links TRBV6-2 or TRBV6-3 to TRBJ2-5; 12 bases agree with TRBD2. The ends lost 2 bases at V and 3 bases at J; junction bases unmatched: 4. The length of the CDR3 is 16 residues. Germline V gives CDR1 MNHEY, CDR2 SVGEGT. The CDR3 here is CASSYPRTSGKETQYF. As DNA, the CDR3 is TGTGCCAGCAGTTACCCACGGACTAGCGGGAAAGAGACCCAGTACTTC.

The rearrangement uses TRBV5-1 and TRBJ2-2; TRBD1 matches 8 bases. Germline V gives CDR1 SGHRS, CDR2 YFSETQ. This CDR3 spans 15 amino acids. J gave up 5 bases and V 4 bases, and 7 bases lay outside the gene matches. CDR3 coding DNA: TGCGCCAGCAGCCCCCGGACAGGGTATACCGGGGAGCTGTTTTTT. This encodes CASSPRTGYTGELFF.

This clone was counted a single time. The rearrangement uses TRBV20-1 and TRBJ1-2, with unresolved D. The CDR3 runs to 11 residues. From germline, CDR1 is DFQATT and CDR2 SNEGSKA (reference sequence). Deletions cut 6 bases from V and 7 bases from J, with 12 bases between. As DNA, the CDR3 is TGCAGTGCGATACCGGGATCTGGCTACACCTTC. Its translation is CSAIPGSGYTF.

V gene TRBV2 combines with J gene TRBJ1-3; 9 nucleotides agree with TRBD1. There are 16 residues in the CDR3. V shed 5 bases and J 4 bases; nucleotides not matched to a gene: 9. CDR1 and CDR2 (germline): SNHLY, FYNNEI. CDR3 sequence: CASSPWTGVAGNTIYF. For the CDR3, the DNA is TGTGCCAGCAGTCCTTGGACAGGGGTGGCCGGAAACACCATATATTTT.

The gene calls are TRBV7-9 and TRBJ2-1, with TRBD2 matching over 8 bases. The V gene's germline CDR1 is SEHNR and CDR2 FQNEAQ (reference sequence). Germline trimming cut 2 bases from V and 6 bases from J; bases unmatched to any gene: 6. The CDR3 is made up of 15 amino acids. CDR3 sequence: CASSLPGGRSNEQFF. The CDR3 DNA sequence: TGTGCCAGCAGCTTACCGGGGGGGCGTTCCAATGAGCAGTTCTTC.

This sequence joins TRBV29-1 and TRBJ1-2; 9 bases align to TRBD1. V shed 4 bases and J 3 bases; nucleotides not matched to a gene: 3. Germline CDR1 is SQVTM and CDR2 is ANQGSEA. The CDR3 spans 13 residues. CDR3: CSVAGQGYYGYTF. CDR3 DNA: TGCAGCGTTGCTGGACAGGGGTACTATGGCTACACCTTC.

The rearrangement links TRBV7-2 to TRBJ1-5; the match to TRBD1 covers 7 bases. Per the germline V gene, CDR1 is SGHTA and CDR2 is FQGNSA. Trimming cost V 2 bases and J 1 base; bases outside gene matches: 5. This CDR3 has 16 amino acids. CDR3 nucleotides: TGTGCCAGCAGCTTATCGGGGACAGAAAGCAATCAGCCCCAGCATTTT. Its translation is CASSLSGTESNQPQHF.

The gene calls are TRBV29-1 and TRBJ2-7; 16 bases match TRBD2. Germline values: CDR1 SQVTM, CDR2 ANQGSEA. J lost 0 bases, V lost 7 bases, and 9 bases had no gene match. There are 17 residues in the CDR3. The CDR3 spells CSALGLAGGPVSYEQYF. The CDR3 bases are TGCAGCGCTCTGGGACTAGCGGGAGGGCCGGTCTCCTACGAGCAGTACTTC.

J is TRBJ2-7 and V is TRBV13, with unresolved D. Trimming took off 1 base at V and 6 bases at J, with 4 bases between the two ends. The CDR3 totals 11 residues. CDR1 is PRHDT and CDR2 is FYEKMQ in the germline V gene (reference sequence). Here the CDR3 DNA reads TGTGCCAGCAGCTTAGTCGGCGAGCAGTACTTC. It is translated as CASSLVGEQYF.

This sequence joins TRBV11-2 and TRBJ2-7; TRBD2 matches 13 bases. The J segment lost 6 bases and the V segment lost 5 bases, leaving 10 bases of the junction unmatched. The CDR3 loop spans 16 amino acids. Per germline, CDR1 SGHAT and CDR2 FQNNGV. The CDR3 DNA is TGTGCCAGCAGCGGACTAGCGGGAGCGGGGTCGGGCGAGCAGTACTTC. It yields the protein CASSGLAGAGSGEQYF.

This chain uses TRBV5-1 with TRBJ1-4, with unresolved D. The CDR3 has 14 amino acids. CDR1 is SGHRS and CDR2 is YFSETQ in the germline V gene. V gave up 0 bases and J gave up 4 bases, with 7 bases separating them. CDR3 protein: CASSLGGDNEKLFF. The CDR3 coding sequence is TGCGCCAGCAGCTTGGGGGGAGATAATGAAAAACTGTTTTTT.

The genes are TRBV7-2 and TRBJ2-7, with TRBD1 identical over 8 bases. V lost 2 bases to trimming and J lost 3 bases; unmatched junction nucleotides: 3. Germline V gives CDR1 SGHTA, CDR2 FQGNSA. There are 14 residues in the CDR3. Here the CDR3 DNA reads TGTGCCAGCAGCTTAAGACAGGGGTTCTACGAGCAGTACTTC. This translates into CASSLRQGFYEQYF.

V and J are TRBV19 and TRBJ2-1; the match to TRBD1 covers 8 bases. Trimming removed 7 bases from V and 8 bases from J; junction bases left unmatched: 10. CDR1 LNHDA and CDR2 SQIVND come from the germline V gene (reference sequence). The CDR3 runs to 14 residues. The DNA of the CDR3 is TGTGCCAGTACCCGACAGGGGCTGATCTATGAGCAGTTCTTC. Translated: CASTRQGLIYEQFF.

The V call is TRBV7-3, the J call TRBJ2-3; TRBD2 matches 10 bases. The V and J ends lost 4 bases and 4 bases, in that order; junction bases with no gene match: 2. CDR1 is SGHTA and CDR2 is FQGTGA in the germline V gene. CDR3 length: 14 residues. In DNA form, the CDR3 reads TGTGCCAGCAGCTCAGCGGGAGGGCCAGATACGCAGTATTTT. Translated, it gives CASSSAGGPDTQYF.

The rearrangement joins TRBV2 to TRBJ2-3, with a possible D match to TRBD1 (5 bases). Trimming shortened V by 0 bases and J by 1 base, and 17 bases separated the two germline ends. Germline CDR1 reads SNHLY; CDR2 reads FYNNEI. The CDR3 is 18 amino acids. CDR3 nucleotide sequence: TGTGCCAGCAGTGAAGCCGGAGACACTTTAGGGGGCACAGATACGCAGTATTTT. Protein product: CASSEAGDTLGGTDTQYF.

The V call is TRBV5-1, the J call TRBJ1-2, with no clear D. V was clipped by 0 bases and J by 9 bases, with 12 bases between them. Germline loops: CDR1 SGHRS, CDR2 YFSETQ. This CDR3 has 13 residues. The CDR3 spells CASSLGPDGSYTF. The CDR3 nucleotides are TGCGCCAGCAGCTTGGGACCGGACGGGAGCTACACCTTC.

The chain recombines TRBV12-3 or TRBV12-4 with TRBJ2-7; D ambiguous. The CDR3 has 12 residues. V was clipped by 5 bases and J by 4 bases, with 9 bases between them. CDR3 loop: CASSRSFYEQYF. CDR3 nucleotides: TGTGCCAGCAGTCGGTCTTTTTACGAGCAGTACTTC.

The CDR3 spells CASSQATGTGGRYNEQFF. The CDR3 DNA reads TGTGCCAGCAGCCAAGCGACCGGGACAGGGGGCAGATACAATGAGCAGTTCTTC. The V and J genes are TRBV14 and TRBJ2-1, with 12 nucleotides matching TRBD1. CDR3 length: 18 residues. Germline CDR1 SGHDN, CDR2 FVKESK. Trimming at V came to 1 base and at J to 4 bases, leaving 8 bases not matched to a gene.

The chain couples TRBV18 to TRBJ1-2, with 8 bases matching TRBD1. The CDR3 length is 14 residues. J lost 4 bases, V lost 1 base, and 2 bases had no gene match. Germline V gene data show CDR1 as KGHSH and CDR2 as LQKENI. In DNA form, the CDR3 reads TGTGCCAGCTCACCACAGACAGGGGTCTATGGCTACACCTTC. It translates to CASSPQTGVYGYTF.